One sample yielded the 30 T cell receptor beta chains listed below, sequenced in a study of T-cell memory formation after mild COVID-19. TCRdb redid the calling of the 5' RACE reads with MiXCR, one entry per CDR3 protein. The sample includes fewer than 300,000 distinct CDR3 sequences, over 15% of them seen just once. What was sequenced was PBMCs or a T cell subset sorted from them (not recorded which). The receptors stem from a man aged 18 to 30 who had mild COVID-19 (a few samples of this study predate the infection). Cell type and time point are not known.

Of note for this clonotype: This may be a read error: a much more frequent sequence differs by one nucleotide. The gene calls are TRBV18 and TRBJ2-7; D perhaps matches TRBD1 (6 bases). The length of the CDR3 is 14 residues. Germline assignment: CDR1 KGHSH and CDR2 LQKENI. The CDR3 DNA sequence: TGTGCCAGCTCAGAAAAACAGGGCCCCTACGAGCAGCACGTC. Translating gives CASSEKQGPYEQHV.

This clonotype was seen only a few times. J is TRBJ2-3 and V is TRBV12-3 or TRBV12-4; 9 nucleotides line up with TRBD2. This CDR3 region has 16 residues. V lost 4 bases and J lost 6; bases outside the gene matches: 11. This CDR3 reads CASSSGGGGAWDTQYF. The DNA for the CDR3 is TGTGCCAGCAGTTCCGGGGGCGGGGGGGCTTGGGATACGCAGTATTTT.

The V call is TRBV4-3, the J call TRBJ2-3; possibly TRBD1 or TRBD2 for D (5 bases each). Germline V gives CDR1 LGHNA, CDR2 YSLEER. V dropped 1 base and J dropped 2 bases, with 34 bases sitting between them. CDR3 size: 23 residues. As DNA, the CDR3 is TGCGCCAGCAGCCAAGGTCCCCGGGGCAACGCCAAACAAGCCTACATGGTCACAGATACGCAGTATTTT. Amino acid sequence: CASSQGPRGNAKQAYMVTDTQYF.

The V call is TRBV10-3, the J call TRBJ2-7, with 8 bases lining up with TRBD1. After removal of 11 bases from V and 2 bases from J, the junction contained 8 bases not matched to a gene. CDR1 is ENHRY and CDR2 is SYGVKD in the germline V gene. The CDR3 runs to 13 residues. The CDR3 sequence is CAALGQGTYEQYF. CDR3 nucleotide sequence: TGTGCCGCCCTTGGACAGGGAACCTACGAGCAGTACTTC.

The sample holds a few counts of this clonotype. The chain carries TRBV11-2 and TRBJ1-2; 7 nucleotides line up with TRBD1. Germline CDR1 and CDR2: SGHAT and FQNNGV. The CDR3 sequence is 15 residues long. Trimming cost V 0 bases and J 3 bases; bases outside gene matches: 4. CDR3 DNA: TGTGCCAGCAGCTTAGATAAGGGGGCACACTATGGCTACACCTTC. Translation: CASSLDKGAHYGYTF.

This clonotype appeared a single time. This sequence joins TRBV5-1 and TRBJ2-7, with D unresolved. The CDR3 covers 15 residues. Looked up from germline, CDR1 is SGHRS and CDR2 is YFSETQ. The V and J ends lost 4 bases and 1 base respectively, with 15 bases between them. This CDR3 is CASSVTGRTSYEQYF. Written as DNA, the CDR3 is TGCGCCAGCAGCGTCACGGGCCGCACGTCCTACGAGCAGTACTTC.

J is TRBJ1-1 and V is TRBV6-5; possibly TRBD1 for D (5 bases). CDR3 length equals 16 residues. V lost 0 bases, J lost 0 bases, and 11 bases lay in between. Germline values: CDR1 MNHEY, CDR2 SVGAGI. The CDR3 DNA reads as TGTGCCAGCAGTTACTCTTCGGGACTCATGAACACTGAAGCTTTCTTT. Residues: CASSYSSGLMNTEAFF.

This sequence joins TRBV12-3 or TRBV12-4 and TRBJ1-5; 8 bases are a match to TRBD1. The ends lost 6 bases at V and 6 bases at J; junction bases unmatched: 7. This CDR3 is 14 amino acids long. The CDR3 DNA follows: TGTGCCAGCAGGATCGGACAGGGTAGTCAGCCCCAGCATTTT. Translating it yields CASRIGQGSQPQHF.

This clonotype was picked up a small number of times. The chain has TRBV25-1 and TRBJ1-1; D gene uncertain. The CDR3 length is 14 residues. Germline V gene lookup returns CDR1 MGHDK and CDR2 SYGVNS. Trimming shortened V by 1 base and J by 6 bases, and 12 bases separated the two germline ends. The CDR3 protein is CASSESPFGAEAFF. The CDR3 region has the DNA TGTGCCAGCAGTGAATCCCCCTTCGGGGCTGAAGCTTTCTTT.

V and J are TRBV24-1 and TRBJ2-1; D ambiguous. The V end lost 3 bases, the J end lost 5 bases, and 1 base lay between the germline ends. The CDR3 covers 11 residues. Germline values: CDR1 KGHDR, CDR2 SFDVKD. CDR3 bases: TGTGCCACCAGTGATAACAATGAGCAGTTCTTC. It specifies CATSDNNEQFF.

At least ten counts were recorded for this clonotype. The J gene is TRBJ2-3, the V gene TRBV4-3; TRBD2 matches at 9 bases. This CDR3 spans 14 amino acids. CDR1 and CDR2 from the germline V gene are LGHNA and YSLEER. The trim removed 5 bases at V and 4 bases at J, leaving 4 bases unmatched. Written as DNA, the CDR3 is TGCGCCAGCAGCTTCCGCGGGAGGGCAGATACGCAGTATTTT. This translates into CASSFRGRADTQYF.

This clonotype was detected a few times. V is TRBV7-9 and J is TRBJ2-5; TRBD2 is a possible D gene (6 bases). The CDR3 spans 14 residues. V lost 5 bases, J lost 4 bases, and 14 bases lay in between. CDR1 and CDR2 (germline): SEHNR, FQNEAQ (reference sequence). For the CDR3, the DNA is TGTGCCAGCAGCCCAGCGACCGGGGGAGAGACCCAGTACTTC. It encodes CASSPATGGETQYF.

This clonotype was counted between two and nine times. The chain joins TRBV5-1 to TRBJ2-4; D is possibly TRBD1 (7 bases). The germline V and J ends were trimmed by 4 bases and 0 bases, with 17 bases remaining between them. The germline V gene has CDR1 SGHRS and CDR2 YFSETQ. The CDR3 loop spans 17 amino acids. In DNA, the CDR3 is TGCGCCAGCAGCGCGGGGACAGCCCCTCTAGCCAAAAACATTCAGTACTTC. Translating it yields CASSAGTAPLAKNIQYF.

This clonotype has only a few counts. V gene TRBV4-2 combines with J gene TRBJ1-1, with a tentative D call TRBD1 (5 bases). Trimming took 4 bases from V and 10 from J, leaving 16 bases between them. The length of the CDR3 is 13 residues. The germline gives CDR1 LGHNA, CDR2 YNFKEQ. The CDR3 spells CASSPGPEWGAFF. The CDR3 DNA reads as TGTGCCAGCAGCCCGGGGCCGGAATGGGGAGCTTTCTTT.

This clonotype was counted ten times or more. The genes are TRBV20-1 and TRBJ2-3; tentatively, D is TRBD1 or TRBD2 (7 bases each). Trimming shortened V by 0 bases and J by 0 bases, and 13 bases separated the two germline ends. CDR3 length equals 16 residues. Germline V gene lookup returns CDR1 DFQATT and CDR2 SNEGSKA (reference sequence). The CDR3 nucleotides are TGCAGTGCTAGAGACAGGGGGGGATCTAGCACAGATACGCAGTATTTT. It yields the protein CSARDRGGSSTDTQYF.

The chain uses TRBV11-2 and TRBJ1-3; 8 positions agree with TRBD1. The CDR3 totals 21 residues. Germline CDR1 and CDR2: SGHAT and FQNNGV. V lost 4 bases, J lost 1 base, and 21 bases stayed unmatched. The CDR3 DNA follows: TGTGCCAGCAGCTCGACTGCGGGGACAGGAAGCTACCACTCTTCTGGAAACACCATATATTTT. Encoded protein: CASSSTAGTGSYHSSGNTIYF.

The chain uses TRBV12-3 or TRBV12-4 and TRBJ1-4; a possible D gene is TRBD1 (5 bases). This CDR3 has 12 amino acids. V was trimmed by 10 bases and J by 7 bases, leaving 13 bases between them. CDR3 sequence: CAIMRGGEKLFF. The CDR3 DNA is TGTGCCATCATGAGGGGAGGTGAAAAACTGTTTTTT.

The CDR3 region is CSVLKLQGMAYEQYF. In DNA, the CDR3 is TGCAGCGTTCTGAAATTGCAGGGTATGGCCTACGAGCAGTACTTC. The rearrangement links TRBV29-1 to TRBJ2-7, with TRBD1 as a possible D gene (5 bases). Trimming left V 5 bases short and J 2 bases short, with 19 bases between. Germline V gene lookup returns CDR1 SQVTM and CDR2 ANQGSEA. CDR3 length equals 15 residues.

The chain carries TRBV6-5 and TRBJ1-2; D perhaps matches TRBD1 (5 bases). Trimming removed 5 bases from V and 5 bases from J, with 12 bases in between. This CDR3 region has 13 residues. CDR1 and CDR2 (germline): MNHEY, SVGAGI. DNA for the CDR3: TGTGCCAGCAGTCCAAGGGGCACTTATGGCTACACCTTC. Its protein product is CASSPRGTYGYTF.

The chain uses TRBV20-1 and TRBJ1-1; a weak D match, TRBD1 (6 bases). There are 14 residues in the CDR3. Germline V gene sequence: CDR1 DFQATT, CDR2 SNEGSKA (reference sequence). V lost 5 bases and J lost 2, with 15 bases in between. CDR3 protein: CSAGKTGLNTEAFF. Here the CDR3 DNA reads TGCAGTGCTGGTAAAACAGGGCTCAACACTGAAGCTTTCTTT.

The CDR3 DNA reads as TGTGCCAGCAGTTACGCAGATACGCAGTATTTT. Translating it yields CASSYADTQYF. The V call is TRBV6-5, the J call TRBJ2-3, with unresolved D. CDR1 and CDR2 (germline): MNHEY, SVGAGI. V was cut by 2 bases and J by 4 bases, with 1 base left in between. This CDR3 contains 11 residues.

The chain joins TRBV5-4 to TRBJ2-3, with D uncertain. The CDR3 covers 15 residues. Trimming stripped 0 bases from V and 3 bases from J, with 11 bases between. CDR1 is SGHNT, CDR2 YYREEE, per germline (reference sequence). CDR3 loop: CASSLVLAPTDTQYF. The CDR3 DNA is TGTGCCAGCAGCTTGGTTCTGGCGCCGACAGATACGCAGTATTTT.

V gene TRBV20-1 combines with J gene TRBJ2-2; no firm D call. Trimming shortened V by 0 bases and J by 8 bases, and 4 bases separated the two germline ends. Germline values: CDR1 DFQATT, CDR2 SNEGSKA (reference sequence). This CDR3 has 11 amino acids. CDR3 bases: TGCAGTGCTAGAGATCTAGGGGAGCTGTTTTTT. It is translated as CSARDLGELFF.

This rearrangement joins TRBV25-1 to TRBJ2-2; D unresolved. Germline lookup yields CDR1 MGHDK and CDR2 SYGVNS. Trimming removed 7 bases from V and 8 bases from J, with 11 bases in between. There are 12 residues in the CDR3. The DNA for the CDR3 is TGTGCCAGCACCCCGGGCGGTGGGGAGCTGTTTTTT. Protein product: CASTPGGGELFF.

The chain is built from TRBV7-8 and TRBJ1-2, with a weak D call TRBD1 (6 bases). With 2 bases removed from V and 5 bases from J, the gap between germline ends came to 12 bases. CDR3 size: 14 residues. Per the germline V gene, CDR1 is SGHVS and CDR2 is FQNEAQ. The DNA of the CDR3 is TGTGCCAGCAGCTTAAGGGGGGAGAAATATGGCTACACCTTC. It translates to CASSLRGEKYGYTF.

This clonotype was observed a handful of times. This rearrangement joins TRBV23-1 to TRBJ2-7; no reliable D call. TRBV23-1 is an ORF for which the function is uncertain. The CDR3 contains 16 residues. Trimming left V 4 bases short and J 2 bases short, with 18 bases between. CDR3 region: CASSLFLEKQTYEQYV. CDR3 sequence (DNA): TGCGCCAGCAGTCTGTTCTTAGAGAAACAGACCTACGAGCAGTACGTC.

This clonotype was recorded a few times. The rearrangement uses TRBV2 and TRBJ2-1, with 11 bases matching TRBD1. This CDR3 has 14 amino acids. Germline values: CDR1 SNHLY, CDR2 FYNNEI. With 6 bases clipped from V and 12 bases from J, the junction kept 10 bases outside the gene matches. This CDR3 reads CASRRTGGLKGQFF. The CDR3 DNA follows: TGTGCCAGCAGACGGACAGGGGGCCTCAAGGGGCAGTTCTTC.

This chain connects TRBV7-9 to TRBJ1-1; D remains ambiguous. Germline CDR1 is SEHNR and CDR2 is FQNEAQ (reference sequence). The CDR3 covers 12 residues. Trimming left V 3 bases short and J 10 bases short, with 12 bases between. CDR3 protein: CASSFDRTGAFF. The DNA for the CDR3 is TGTGCCAGCAGCTTCGACCGGACGGGAGCTTTCTTT.

This chain joins TRBV12-3 or TRBV12-4 and TRBJ2-1; D is unresolved. The V end lost 7 bases, the J end lost 7 bases, and 11 bases lay between the germline ends. This CDR3 is 12 amino acids long. CDR3 amino acids: CASTSWENEQFF. DNA of the CDR3: TGTGCCAGCACTTCGTGGGAAAATGAGCAGTTCTTC.

V gene TRBV7-9 combines with J gene TRBJ1-6; D remains ambiguous. Between the trimmed V and J ends, which lost 1 base and 9 bases, there was a span of 13 bases. There are 15 residues in the CDR3. The germline V gene encodes CDR1 SEHNR and CDR2 FQNEAQ (reference sequence). CDR3 region: CASSLVGDRSSPLHF. The CDR3 DNA is TGTGCCAGCAGCTTAGTTGGGGATCGGTCTTCACCCCTCCACTTT.